The sequence of this T cell receptor (beta chain) was determined in a study of blood T cell repertoires in COVID-19. About the research overall: Sample material is recorded as cDNA or gDNA derived from T cells, B-cell-depleted T cells, or PBMCs.

The authors' processing: Estimation of nucleated cell counts was performed using reference gene primer amplification. Measured with immunoSEQ multiplex PCR; TCRdb has only the in-frame clones, and not every one. Clone size and V and J calls were adopted from that table, with D and trimming inferred from the DNA. The profile shows hundreds of thousands of clones, about 88% of them singletons. Seattle patients were enrolled during active infection and followed longitudinally. A note on this clone: In the same sample, other DNA sequences code for this CDR3.

This CDR3 spans 14 amino acids. CDR1 SNHLY and CDR2 FYNNEI come from the germline V gene. V lost 5 bases to trimming and J lost 2 bases; unmatched junction nucleotides: 1. This TCR was sampled from a woman aged 25 to 39 with COVID-19, enrolled during active disease. The chain has TRBV2 and TRBJ1-5; TRBD1 aligns across 9 bases. The material sequenced was peripheral blood. CDR3 sequence reads: CASSRDRGNQPQHF. The DNA of the CDR3 is TGTGCCAGCAGTAGGGACAGGGGCAATCAGCCCCAGCATTTT.